These 3 T cell receptor beta chains share one sample of origin, sequenced in a study of naive and memory T cell subsets. Findings of the study overall: Naive repertoires, especially CD8, held a few larger clonotypes, possibly memory cells re-expressing CD45RA.

Their target antigens are unknown. The beta constant-region primer was an equimolar mix of two oligonucleotides covering TRBC1 and TRBC2. Four rounds of PCR amplified the ligated cDNA using nested alpha and beta constant-region primers plus SP2. TCRdb fed the UMI-ligation and nested PCR reads into MiXCR, producing one record per CDR3 protein. The sample comprises around 83,000 distinct CDR3 sequences, about 11% of which are singletons, and over 0.11% rests with the top ten. Specimen: naive CD4+ T cells from blood. All receptors come from a human donor in good health.

This clonotype was observed a few times. The CDR3 loop reads CASSPTGGLDTQYF. The CDR3 bases are TGTGCCAGCTCACCAACAGGGGGCTTAGATACGCAGTATTTT. The chain uses TRBV18 and TRBJ2-3; TRBD1 agrees at 9 bases. V trimming: 2 bases; J trimming: 5 bases; junction bases outside the gene matches: 2. Germline CDR1 KGHSH, CDR2 LQKENI. The CDR3 runs to 14 residues.

V and J are TRBV11-3 and TRBJ1-1, with unresolved D. The V gene's germline CDR1 is SGHNT and CDR2 YENEEA. With 0 bases removed from V and 5 bases from J, the gap between germline ends came to 10 bases. The CDR3 is 14 residues long. Written as DNA, the CDR3 is TGTGCCAGCAGCTTAGATGGCGCGGGGACTGAAGCTTTCTTT. It codes for CASSLDGAGTEAFF.

The V and J genes are TRBV14 and TRBJ2-1, with 14 bases matching TRBD2. The CDR3 totals 15 residues. Germline V gene data show CDR1 as SGHDN and CDR2 as FVKESK. With V trimmed by 1 base and J by 10 bases, 3 bases remained unmatched. The CDR3 sequence: CASSQGLAGGLEQFF. DNA for the CDR3: TGTGCCAGCAGCCAAGGACTAGCGGGGGGGCTCGAGCAGTTCTTC.